A selection of T cell receptor beta chains follows, all from one sample in a study of T cell repertoires in cytomegalovirus infection. One entry per CDR3 protein, called by TCRdb with MiXCR from the reads. The sample holds 650,000 to 850,000 distinct CDR3 sequences, around 29% seen once. Their target antigens are unknown. The source material was cultured CD8+ T cells from PBMCs, sampled from culture after CMV antigen stimulation. The receptors here all came from a human donor in good health (CMV status not recorded). Some clones in this sample may be carry-over from other donors' samples. CDR3s include the opening cysteine and the closing phenylalanine or tryptophan. The order of the fields is clone size, D gene, J gene, V gene, CDR3 DNA, CDR3 protein. A D gene is named only where the DNA matches it firmly. The size field is filled for only some rows; it gives once, few, many or a size class.

abundance: few; d_gene: TRBD1; j_gene: TRBJ2-1; v_gene: TRBV7-9; CDR3nt: TGTGCCAGCAGCACATCAGGGGGGACAGGGGGCTTTAATGAGCAGTTCTTC; CDR3aa: CASSTSGGTGGFNEQFF
abundance: .; d_gene: .; j_gene: TRBJ1-1; v_gene: TRBV4-1; CDR3nt: TGCGCCAGCAGCCAGAGGGGGGGTTGGACTGAAGCTTTCTTT; CDR3aa: CASSQRGGWTEAFF
abundance: .; d_gene: TRBD1; j_gene: TRBJ1-5; v_gene: TRBV19; CDR3nt: TGTGCCAGTAGTATAGGGACAGGGGCCCGCAATCAGCCCCAGCATTTT; CDR3aa: CASSIGTGARNQPQHF
abundance: few; d_gene: .; j_gene: TRBJ2-5; v_gene: TRBV10-3; CDR3nt: TGTGCCATCAGTGAGCCGGAGGGGGGGGAAGAGACCCAGTACTTC; CDR3aa: CAISEPEGGEETQYF
abundance: few; d_gene: .; j_gene: TRBJ2-1; v_gene: TRBV12-3/TRBV12-4; CDR3nt: TGTGCCAGCAGTCAAGGGGGGGGTAGATTACAGGATGAGCAGTTCTTC; CDR3aa: CASSQGGGRLQDEQFF
abundance: few; d_gene: .; j_gene: TRBJ2-1; v_gene: TRBV10-3; CDR3nt: TGTGCCATCAGTGAGACAGGTGGTGAGCAGTTCTTC; CDR3aa: CAISETGGEQFF
abundance: .; d_gene: .; j_gene: TRBJ1-1; v_gene: TRBV5-6; CDR3nt: TGTGCCAGCAGCTTGGTTGACAGGTATAACACTGAAGCTTTCTTT; CDR3aa: CASSLVDRYNTEAFF
abundance: .; d_gene: TRBD2; j_gene: TRBJ2-3; v_gene: TRBV18; CDR3nt: TGTGCCAGCTCACCACCGTTGGAGCGGGGGGCAGGCACAGATACGCAGTATTTT; CDR3aa: CASSPPLERGAGTDTQYF
abundance: few; d_gene: .; j_gene: TRBJ1-5; v_gene: TRBV24-1; CDR3nt: TGTGCCACCAGTGATTTGCCGCCGCTATTTCACAGGACCTTCTATAGGGATCAGCCCCAGCATTTT; CDR3aa: CATSDLPPLFHRTFYRDQPQHF
abundance: .; d_gene: .; j_gene: TRBJ2-1; v_gene: TRBV29-1; CDR3nt: TGCAGCGTTGAAGATATGGGGAATGAGCAGTTCTTC; CDR3aa: CSVEDMGNEQFF
abundance: .; d_gene: .; j_gene: TRBJ2-1; v_gene: TRBV6-5; CDR3nt: TGTGCCAGCAGTTACTCGAGAGGCCTCAGTCACAATGAGCAGTTCTTC; CDR3aa: CASSYSRGLSHNEQFF
abundance: .; d_gene: .; j_gene: TRBJ2-7; v_gene: TRBV10-3; CDR3nt: TGTGCCACGATCAATGGGGGAGGAGGAGACGTGGCCTACGAGCAGTACTTC; CDR3aa: CATINGGGGDVAYEQYF
abundance: .; d_gene: .; j_gene: TRBJ2-3; v_gene: TRBV6-1; CDR3nt: TGTGCCAGCAGTGGGGGACCCTTGAACACAGATACGCAGTATTTT; CDR3aa: CASSGGPLNTDTQYF
abundance: .; d_gene: .; j_gene: TRBJ2-7; v_gene: TRBV11-3; CDR3nt: TGTGCCAGCAGCTTAGCGGCAGATCTGACCTACGAGCAGTACTTC; CDR3aa: CASSLAADLTYEQYF
abundance: many; d_gene: .; j_gene: TRBJ2-7; v_gene: TRBV7-2; CDR3nt: TGTGCCAGCAGCTTAGAGGTCTACGAGCAGTACTTC; CDR3aa: CASSLEVYEQYF
abundance: few; d_gene: .; j_gene: TRBJ1-1; v_gene: TRBV7-6; CDR3nt: TGTGCCAGCAGCTGGACTGAAGCTTTCTTT; CDR3aa: CASSWTEAFF
abundance: few; d_gene: TRBD1; j_gene: TRBJ1-1; v_gene: TRBV2; CDR3nt: TGTGCCAGCAGTGAGGGACAGGAAGCTTTCTTT; CDR3aa: CASSEGQEAFF
abundance: few; d_gene: TRBD1; j_gene: TRBJ1-1; v_gene: TRBV7-9; CDR3nt: TGTGCCAGCAGCTTAGCCCTCCGGGACAGGGGAACTGAAGCTTTCTTT; CDR3aa: CASSLALRDRGTEAFF
abundance: many; d_gene: .; j_gene: TRBJ1-5; v_gene: TRBV6-2/TRBV6-3; CDR3nt: TGTGCCAGCGGTCCGAGACAAAGCAATCAGCCCCAGCATTTT; CDR3aa: CASGPRQSNQPQHF
abundance: .; d_gene: .; j_gene: TRBJ2-2; v_gene: TRBV10-3; CDR3nt: TGTGCCATCAGGAGGGGACAGAACACCGGGGAGCTGTTTTTT; CDR3aa: CAIRRGQNTGELFF
abundance: many; d_gene: TRBD1; j_gene: TRBJ2-7; v_gene: TRBV7-6; CDR3nt: TGTGCCAGCAGCTCGAAGTCGGGACAGGGTTCCTACGAGCAGTACTTC; CDR3aa: CASSSKSGQGSYEQYF
abundance: few; d_gene: .; j_gene: TRBJ1-2; v_gene: TRBV28; CDR3nt: TGTGCCAGCAGGACATACAGGGACCCCTCCAATAACTATGGCTACACCTTC; CDR3aa: CASRTYRDPSNNYGYTF
abundance: .; d_gene: .; j_gene: TRBJ1-1; v_gene: TRBV7-2; CDR3nt: TGTGCCAGCAGCCCTTCGCCCGAAGGCACTGAAGCTTTCTTT; CDR3aa: CASSPSPEGTEAFF
abundance: .; d_gene: .; j_gene: TRBJ2-2; v_gene: TRBV9; CDR3nt: TGTGCCAGCAGCATTTACTCGGGACGGACGAACACCGGGGAGCTGTTTTTT; CDR3aa: CASSIYSGRTNTGELFF
abundance: few; d_gene: TRBD1; j_gene: TRBJ1-1; v_gene: TRBV20-1; CDR3nt: TGCACCCTCGACAGGGGGAACGCTGAAGCTTTCTTT; CDR3aa: CTLDRGNAEAFF
abundance: .; d_gene: .; j_gene: TRBJ2-7; v_gene: TRBV4-1; CDR3nt: TGCGCCAGCAGCCAAGCCAGGGGAACCTACGAGCAGTACTTC; CDR3aa: CASSQARGTYEQYF
abundance: .; d_gene: .; j_gene: TRBJ1-2; v_gene: TRBV27; CDR3nt: TGTGCCAGTTTTGGGTCGGACTATGGCTACACCTTC; CDR3aa: CASFGSDYGYTF
abundance: once; d_gene: .; j_gene: TRBJ2-6; v_gene: TRBV14; CDR3nt: TGTGCCAGCAGCCTGACAGGTCTTACCCTGACTTTC; CDR3aa: CASSLTGLTLTF
abundance: few; d_gene: TRBD2; j_gene: TRBJ2-1; v_gene: TRBV5-4; CDR3nt: TGTGCCAGCACCGGGGGTACTAGCGGGGTGACTAATGAGCAGTTCTTC; CDR3aa: CASTGGTSGVTNEQFF
abundance: once; d_gene: .; j_gene: TRBJ2-1; v_gene: TRBV29-1; CDR3nt: TGCAGCGTTAACAGATACAATGAGCAGTTCTTC; CDR3aa: CSVNRYNEQFF
abundance: many; d_gene: .; j_gene: TRBJ2-4; v_gene: TRBV7-2; CDR3nt: TGTGCCAGCAGCTACTTATGGACGGATCTAGCCAAAAACATTCAGTACTTC; CDR3aa: CASSYLWTDLAKNIQYF
abundance: .; d_gene: TRBD1; j_gene: TRBJ1-1; v_gene: TRBV6-5; CDR3nt: TGTGCCAGCAGTTTTACTCCCGGGACAGCCGAAGCTTTCTTT; CDR3aa: CASSFTPGTAEAFF
abundance: .; d_gene: .; j_gene: TRBJ2-7; v_gene: TRBV29-1; CDR3nt: TGCAGCGTGGCAGAAGGGGGGGAGGGCTACGAGCAGTACTTC; CDR3aa: CSVAEGGEGYEQYF
abundance: .; d_gene: TRBD1; j_gene: TRBJ2-2; v_gene: TRBV24-1; CDR3nt: TGTGCCACCAGTGATTTGCGACAGGGAAACGGCGAGCTGTTTTTT; CDR3aa: CATSDLRQGNGELFF
abundance: .; d_gene: TRBD1; j_gene: TRBJ1-5; v_gene: TRBV12-3/TRBV12-4; CDR3nt: TGTGCCAGCAGTTCCTCGGGACAGGCTAATCAGCCCCAGCATTTT; CDR3aa: CASSSSGQANQPQHF
abundance: few; d_gene: .; j_gene: TRBJ2-7; v_gene: TRBV12-3/TRBV12-4; CDR3nt: TGTGCCAGCAGTTTAGGGGGAGATGACTACGAGCAGTACTTC; CDR3aa: CASSLGGDDYEQYF
abundance: .; d_gene: .; j_gene: TRBJ1-6; v_gene: TRBV27; CDR3nt: TGTGCCAGCACCCTGGGGGGATTTACCTATAATTCACCCCTCCACTTT; CDR3aa: CASTLGGFTYNSPLHF
abundance: few; d_gene: .; j_gene: TRBJ2-5; v_gene: TRBV5-1; CDR3nt: TGCGCCAGCAGCTTGGCCGAAGACAGCGGTGAGACCCAGTACTTC; CDR3aa: CASSLAEDSGETQYF
abundance: .; d_gene: .; j_gene: TRBJ1-5; v_gene: TRBV20-1; CDR3nt: TGCAGTGCTAGACCTGACAGAACGAGCAATCAGCCCCAGCATTTT; CDR3aa: CSARPDRTSNQPQHF
abundance: .; d_gene: TRBD1; j_gene: TRBJ2-4; v_gene: TRBV7-6; CDR3nt: TGTGCCAGCAGCTTAGGGTCCCCGAGACAGGGGGCCAAAAACATTCAGTACTTC; CDR3aa: CASSLGSPRQGAKNIQYF
abundance: few; d_gene: .; j_gene: TRBJ1-2; v_gene: TRBV27; CDR3nt: TGTGCCAGCAGTTTACGGGGGCCGCTGTACTATGGCTACACCTTC; CDR3aa: CASSLRGPLYYGYTF
abundance: .; d_gene: .; j_gene: TRBJ2-4; v_gene: TRBV2; CDR3nt: TGTGCCAGCAGTGAAGGGCGACGAGAGAACATTCAGTACTTC; CDR3aa: CASSEGRRENIQYF
abundance: few; d_gene: TRBD1; j_gene: TRBJ1-2; v_gene: TRBV9; CDR3nt: TGTGCCAGCAGCGTAGTAGGGGGCGCATATGGCTACACCTTC; CDR3aa: CASSVVGGAYGYTF
abundance: .; d_gene: .; j_gene: TRBJ2-2; v_gene: TRBV12-5; CDR3nt: TGTGCTAGTGGCTTCCTCGAAGAGAACACCGGGGAGCTGTTTTTT; CDR3aa: CASGFLEENTGELFF
abundance: once; d_gene: .; j_gene: TRBJ1-4; v_gene: TRBV27; CDR3nt: TGTGCCAGCAGTTCTCTCTCTAATGAAAAACTGTTTTTT; CDR3aa: CASSSLSNEKLFF
abundance: few; d_gene: .; j_gene: TRBJ1-2; v_gene: TRBV2; CDR3nt: TGTGCCAGCAGTGAAGAACAGGGATCGACATCCGGCTACACCTTC; CDR3aa: CASSEEQGSTSGYTF
abundance: .; d_gene: TRBD1; j_gene: TRBJ2-3; v_gene: TRBV11-3; CDR3nt: TGTGCCAGCAGCTTCCGGACAGGGAATCCAGATACGCAGTATTTT; CDR3aa: CASSFRTGNPDTQYF
abundance: few; d_gene: .; j_gene: TRBJ1-5; v_gene: TRBV10-3; CDR3nt: TGTGCCATCAGTGAGCGGGACGTTAGCAATCAGCCCCAGCATTTT; CDR3aa: CAISERDVSNQPQHF
abundance: .; d_gene: .; j_gene: TRBJ1-2; v_gene: TRBV28; CDR3nt: TGTGCCAGCAGTTCAGAGGGGGGCGGTAACGACTATGGCTACACCTTC; CDR3aa: CASSSEGGGNDYGYTF
abundance: few; d_gene: .; j_gene: TRBJ2-7; v_gene: TRBV6-5; CDR3nt: TGTGCCAGCAGTTACGGGACCGAGAGCTCCTACGAGCAGTACTTC; CDR3aa: CASSYGTESSYEQYF
abundance: .; d_gene: .; j_gene: TRBJ1-2; v_gene: TRBV2; CDR3nt: TGTGCCAGCAGTGAAGCTATCTCTGGACAGTCCACTAACTATGGCTACACCTTC; CDR3aa: CASSEAISGQSTNYGYTF
abundance: .; d_gene: .; j_gene: TRBJ2-1; v_gene: TRBV4-2; CDR3nt: TGTGCCAGCAGCCAAGGGGACCCCCAGCCTGAGCAGTTCTTC; CDR3aa: CASSQGDPQPEQFF
abundance: few; d_gene: .; j_gene: TRBJ1-3; v_gene: TRBV10-3; CDR3nt: TGTGCCATCAGTGAGTCCCGCTATGGAAACACCATATATTTT; CDR3aa: CAISESRYGNTIYF
abundance: .; d_gene: TRBD1; j_gene: TRBJ1-1; v_gene: TRBV19; CDR3nt: TGTGCCAGTAGTGTGGGACAGTCAATGAACACTGAAGCTTTCTTT; CDR3aa: CASSVGQSMNTEAFF
abundance: many; d_gene: .; j_gene: TRBJ1-1; v_gene: TRBV7-6; CDR3nt: TGTGCCAGCAGCTTAGCGCTGGGGGCGAACACTGAAGCTTTCTTT; CDR3aa: CASSLALGANTEAFF